These 21 T cell receptor beta chains were all obtained from the same sample, sequenced in a study of blood T cell repertoires in COVID-19 (dated by TCRdb to the early 2020s). The library was obtained by the immunoSEQ multiplex PCR assay. Sourced from immuneACCESS, this table was stored by TCRdb with only in-frame sequences that have V and J called. A share of the clones is absent; for the studies checked, an unresolved V gene accounts for under half, and the remainder has no known explanation. This sample comprises roughly 40,000 clones, 88% of them detected only once. The ten most abundant clones make up around 2.4% of the sample. The sample comprised peripheral blood. These receptors came from a human donor in a cohort sampled during active COVID-19.

The CDR3 here is CASSVGQGGETQYF. The DNA for the CDR3 is TGTGCCAGCAGCGTAGGACAGGGGGGAGAGACCCAGTACTTC. This chain uses TRBV9 with TRBJ2-5, with 9 bases lining up with TRBD1. J was trimmed by 4 bases and V by 0 bases; bases with no gene match: 1. This CDR3 is 14 amino acids long. Germline CDR1 reads SGDLS; CDR2 reads YYNGEE.

V and J are TRBV25-1 and TRBJ2-3; TRBD1 aligns across 7 bases. V was clipped by 3 bases and J by 2 bases; unmatched bases: 5. The CDR3 is made up of 15 amino acids. Germline CDR1 MGHDK, CDR2 SYGVNS. The CDR3: CASSDLQGFTDTQYF. As DNA, the CDR3 is TGTGCCAGCAGTGACTTACAGGGGTTCACAGATACGCAGTATTTT.

V and J are TRBV5-1 and TRBJ2-7; 10 bases fit TRBD1. V was clipped by 0 bases and J by 4 bases; unmatched bases: 13. The CDR3 totals 18 residues. Germline V CDR1 and CDR2: SGHRS, YFSETQ. CDR3 coding DNA: TGCGCCAGCAGCTTGGACGGTGAACCCGGGACAGGGGTATACGAGCAGTACTTC. Translation: CASSLDGEPGTGVYEQYF.

This rearrangement joins TRBV12-5 to TRBJ2-7; D gene ambiguous. This CDR3 region has 12 residues. The germline gives CDR1 LGHNT, CDR2 FRNRAP. V was trimmed by 2 bases and J by 3 bases, leaving 5 bases between them. The CDR3 here is CASGLPNYEQYF. In DNA form, the CDR3 reads TGTGCTAGTGGTTTGCCAAACTACGAGCAGTACTTC.

The rearrangement joins TRBV7-9 to TRBJ1-4; D not resolved. This CDR3 has 14 residues. The V gene lost 5 bases and the J gene lost 4 bases, with 11 bases spanning the gap. Germline V CDR1 and CDR2: SEHNR, FQNEAQ (reference sequence). This CDR3 is CASSDRDYNEKLFF. In DNA form, the CDR3 reads TGTGCCAGCAGCGACCGGGATTATAATGAAAAACTGTTTTTT.

On this clone itself: The junction differs from germline at one of its ends, possibly a read error. The chain couples TRBV7-7 to TRBJ2-5; a weak D match, TRBD1 (6 bases). CDR3 size: 15 residues. Germline CDR1 reads SSHAT; CDR2 reads FNYEAQ (reference sequence). The CDR3 reads CASSFSTGLQETQYF. CDR3 in DNA: TGTGCTAGCAGCTTTAGTACAGGGCTTCAAGAGACCCAGTACTTC.

The gene calls are TRBV9 and TRBJ1-2; maybe TRBD1 (5 bases). V gave up 4 bases and J gave up 2 bases, with 9 bases separating them. Per germline, CDR1 SGDLS and CDR2 YYNGEE. There are 13 residues in the CDR3. The CDR3, as DNA: TGTGCCAGCAGCAGGGGATTAAACTATGGCTACACCTTC. This gives the protein CASSRGLNYGYTF. Full variable domain (missing parts from reference TRBV9 and TRBJ1-2): DSGVTQTPKHLITATGQRVTLRCSPRSGDLSVYWYQQSLDQGLQFLIQYYNGEERAKGNILERFSAQQFPDLHSELNLSSLELGDSALYFCASSRGLNYGYTFGSGTRLTVV.

The gene calls are TRBV6-1 and TRBJ1-2; TRBD1 matches at 7 bases. V trimming: 2 bases; J trimming: 4 bases; junction bases outside the gene matches: 4. Germline assignment: CDR1 MNHNS and CDR2 SASEGT. The CDR3 sequence is 14 residues long. The CDR3 DNA reads TGTGCCAGCAGTGAATCGACAGGGATCTATGGCTACACCTTC. Its translation: CASSESTGIYGYTF.

The gene calls are TRBV2 and TRBJ2-1; D possibly corresponds to TRBD1 (6 bases). Germline V gene data show CDR1 as SNHLY and CDR2 as FYNNEI. V lost 8 bases and J 2 bases, leaving 10 bases between the germline ends. The CDR3 contains 13 residues. CDR3 in DNA: TGTGCCAGCGAACAGGGCCCCTACAATGAGCAGTTCTTC. As protein: CASEQGPYNEQFF.

V and J are TRBV18 and TRBJ1-4; D not certain. The CDR3 sequence is 15 residues long. Germline loops: CDR1 KGHSH, CDR2 LQKENI. The ends were cut back, 0 bases at V and 6 bases at J, with 11 bases in the middle. The CDR3 sequence is CASSPPGVGYEKLFF. The DNA of the CDR3 is TGTGCCAGCTCACCACCCGGGGTGGGTTATGAAAAACTGTTTTTT.

This clone was seen only a few times. The rearrangement joins TRBV2 to TRBJ1-2; D perhaps matches TRBD1 (5 bases). From germline, CDR1 is SNHLY and CDR2 FYNNEI. This CDR3 region has 14 residues. V was trimmed by 3 bases and J by 2 bases, leaving 10 bases between them. CDR3 sequence: CASSEGQTNYGYTF. CDR3 bases: TGTGCCAGCAGTGAGGGGCAGACAAACTATGGCTACACCTTC.

The rearrangement links TRBV11-3 to TRBJ2-2; TRBD2 agrees at 9 bases. The trim removed 0 bases at V and 5 bases at J, leaving 7 bases unmatched. Germline values: CDR1 SGHNT, CDR2 YENEEA. The CDR3 covers 17 residues. In DNA form, the CDR3 reads TGTGCCAGCAGCTTAGATTCACAGCTAGCGGGAACCGGGGAGCTGTTTTTT. Encoded protein: CASSLDSQLAGTGELFF.

CDR3 protein: CASSLELAGSGGELFF. CDR3 nucleotide sequence: TGTGCCAGCAGCTTGGAACTAGCGGGGTCGGGCGGGGAGCTGTTTTTT. V and J are TRBV5-4 and TRBJ2-2; 10 nucleotides agree with TRBD2. J gave up 7 bases and V 0 bases, and 6 bases lay outside the gene matches. The CDR3 has 16 residues. From germline, CDR1 is SGHNT and CDR2 YYREEE (reference sequence).

This rearrangement joins TRBV7-9 to TRBJ1-4; TRBD1 might be the D (6 bases). Trimming pared 7 bases from V and 7 bases from J, leaving 16 bases between. The length of the CDR3 is 14 residues. The germline V gene encodes CDR1 SEHNR and CDR2 FQNEAQ (reference sequence). In DNA form, the CDR3 reads TGTGCCAGCAAGACCGAGGACAGTTCTGAAAAACTGTTTTTT. Translated, it gives CASKTEDSSEKLFF. Drawing the rest from reference TRBV7-9 and TRBJ1-4, the complete variable domain is DTGVSQNPRHKITKRGQNVTFRCDPISEHNRLYWYRQTLGQGPEFLTYFQNEAQLEKSRLLSDRFSAERPKGSFSTLEIQRTEQGDSAMYLCASKTEDSSEKLFFGSGTQLSVL.

Remarks on this clone: The junction departs from germline at one end; a sequencing error may be responsible. V usage is TRBV19 and J usage is TRBJ1-4; 8 bases are a match to TRBD1. CDR1 and CDR2 from the germline V gene are LNHDA and SQIVND (reference sequence). The CDR3 is 15 residues long. Here the CDR3 reads CASSNTGGRNAKLFF. DNA for the CDR3: TGTGCCAGTAGTAACACAGGGGGGAGGAATGCAAAACTGTTTTTT. Looking up the rest from reference TRBV19 and TRBJ1-4 gives the full variable domain: DGGITQSPKYLFRKEGQNVTLSCEQNLNHDAMYWYRQDPGQGLRLIYYSQIVNDFQKGDIAEGYSVSREKKESFPLTVTSAQKNPTAFYLCASSNTGGRNAKLFFGSGTQLSVL.

This sequence joins TRBV7-9 and TRBJ1-6; D is perhaps TRBD1 (5 bases). Trimming took off 5 bases at V and 5 bases at J, with 13 bases between the two ends. Germline CDR1 is SEHNR and CDR2 is FQNEAQ (reference sequence). The CDR3 is 15 residues long. The CDR3 nucleotides read TGTGCCAGCAGCCAGCCGGGGGGTGATAATTCACCCCTCCACTTT. Amino acid sequence: CASSQPGGDNSPLHF.

This chain connects TRBV5-8 to TRBJ1-5, with TRBD1 matching over 9 bases. This CDR3 contains 15 residues. V gave up 3 bases and J gave up 4 bases; unmatched junction bases: 5. In germline, CDR1 is SGHTS, CDR2 YDEGEE. This CDR3 is CASSSTGGLNQPQHF. The DNA of the CDR3 is TGTGCCAGCAGCTCGACAGGGGGACTTAATCAGCCCCAGCATTTT.

This clone was picked up a small number of times. Other DNA sequences in this specimen translate into the identical CDR3. CDR3 protein: CASRRQGSYEQYF. The CDR3 DNA reads as TGTGCCAGCAGGAGACAGGGGTCCTACGAGCAGTACTTC. The J gene is TRBJ2-7, the V gene TRBV27; TRBD1 agrees at 8 bases. Per germline, CDR1 MNHEY and CDR2 SMNVEV (reference sequence). The junction had 2 bases not matched to a gene; V was cut back by 6 bases and J by 1 base. This CDR3 comprises 13 residues.

The chain is built from TRBV3-1 (or the pseudogene TRBV3-2) and TRBJ2-3; 7 bases are a match to TRBD2. Looked up from germline, CDR1 is LGHDT and CDR2 is YNNKEL (reference sequence). The V segment lost 0 bases and the J segment 4 bases; nucleotides outside the gene matches: 4. The CDR3 consists of 15 residues. CDR3 sequence: CASSQEGRGADTQYF. The CDR3 DNA sequence: TGTGCCAGCAGCCAAGAAGGACGGGGGGCAGATACGCAGTATTTT.

The chain uses TRBV7-9 and TRBJ1-4, with TRBD1 identical over 7 bases. The CDR3 extends over 11 amino acids. The germline CDR1 and CDR2 sequences are SEHNR and FQNEAQ (reference sequence). For the CDR3, the DNA is TGTGCAGGGGGCCTCAATGAAAAACTGTTTTTT. Translation: CAGGLNEKLFF.

J is TRBJ1-1 and V is TRBV19; unclear D gene. CDR1 and CDR2 from the germline V gene are LNHDA and SQIVND (reference sequence). V lost 4 bases and J 0 bases, leaving 9 bases between the germline ends. The CDR3 loop spans 14 amino acids. The CDR3 loop is CASSTGLMNTEAFF. In DNA, the CDR3 is TGTGCCAGTAGTACTGGGCTCATGAACACTGAAGCTTTCTTT.